The clone carrying this T cell receptor (beta chain) has a handful of counts. PCR primers comprised 60 Vbeta and 13 Jbeta primers. Measured with immunoSEQ multiplex PCR; TCRdb has only the in-frame clones, and not every one. The sample contains some 150,000 clones, about 80% of which appear only once. The data are from a study of cytomegalovirus exposure and HLA in healthy donors. The TCR originated in a man aged 25 to 40 in good health and CMV-seropositive. Specimen: PBMCs.

CDR3 coding DNA: TGCGCCAGCAGCCAAAAGACAGGGTACTACGAGCAGTACTTC. This codes for CASSQKTGYYEQYF. V is TRBV4-1 and J is TRBJ2-7; 7 positions match TRBD1. The CDR3 sequence is 14 residues long. Looked up from germline, CDR1 is MGHRA and CDR2 is YSYEKL. J lost 3 bases, V lost 2 bases, and 4 bases had no gene match.